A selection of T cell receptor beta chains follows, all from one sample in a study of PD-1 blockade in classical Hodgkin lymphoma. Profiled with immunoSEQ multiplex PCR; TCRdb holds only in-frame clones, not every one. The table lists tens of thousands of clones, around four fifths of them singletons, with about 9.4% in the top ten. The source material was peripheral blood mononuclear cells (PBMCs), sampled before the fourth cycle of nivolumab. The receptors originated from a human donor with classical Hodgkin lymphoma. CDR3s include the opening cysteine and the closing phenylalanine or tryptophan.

CDR3: CASSLDGGYNSPLHF
J: TRBJ1-6
length: 15
V: TRBV27

CDR3: CARRDGYGYTF
J: TRBJ1-2
length: 11
V: TRBV2

CDR3: CASSLVGVEQYF
J: TRBJ2-7
length: 12
V: TRBV7-9

CDR3: CASSQVRTDTQYF
J: TRBJ2-3
length: 13
V: TRBV4-3

CDR3: CASSFGQGPLHF
J: TRBJ1-6
length: 12
V: TRBV5-6

CDR3: CAIAGTGDSPLHF
J: TRBJ1-6
length: 13
V: TRBV10-3

CDR3: CSVDLGTGFHEQYF
J: TRBJ2-7
length: 14
V: TRBV29-1

CDR3: CASSLVSGTNEKLFF
J: TRBJ1-4
length: 15
V: TRBV5-1

CDR3: CASSLETGGGEKLFF
J: TRBJ1-4
length: 15
V: TRBV5-1

CDR3: CAWSDGVSYGYTF
J: TRBJ1-2
length: 13
V: TRBV30

CDR3: CATSRRSNQPQHF
J: TRBJ1-5
length: 13
V: TRBV15

CDR3: CATGGDRPHEQYF
J: TRBJ2-7
length: 13
V: TRBV10-3

CDR3: CASSQDWSGQANEKLFF
J: TRBJ1-4
length: 17
V: TRBV4-3

CDR3: CASSHAQGWTEAFF
J: TRBJ1-1
length: 14
V: TRBV4-3

CDR3: CASSGVVSYEQYF
J: TRBJ2-7
length: 13
V: TRBV10-1

CDR3: CASRGGTSATGELFF
J: TRBJ2-2
length: 15
V: TRBV9

CDR3: CASRGRTGDNSPLHF
J: TRBJ1-6
length: 15
V: TRBV28

CDR3: CASSYRDSGYGYTF
J: TRBJ1-2
length: 14
V: TRBV7-2

CDR3: CATSRDRTENTEAFF
J: TRBJ1-1
length: 15
V: TRBV15

CDR3: CASSGQSFSGANVLTF
J: TRBJ2-6
length: 16
V: TRBV28

CDR3: CASSPPTSLGYTF
J: TRBJ1-2
length: 13
V: TRBV9

CDR3: CASSQIGTAGNTIYF
J: TRBJ1-3
length: 15
V: TRBV18

CDR3: CASRLRGQGRYEQYF
J: TRBJ2-7
length: 15
V: TRBV11-1

CDR3: CAISGGGVYEQYF
J: TRBJ2-7
length: 13
V: TRBV10-3

CDR3: CASSALDRVSLHF
J: TRBJ1-6
length: 13
V: TRBV19

CDR3: CASSPIRQGILYGYTF
J: TRBJ1-2
length: 16
V: TRBV5-4

CDR3: CASSLEAGVYEQYF
J: TRBJ2-7
length: 14
V: TRBV5-4

CDR3: CASSLTGGNEQFF
J: TRBJ2-1
length: 13
V: TRBV7-9

CDR3: CASSKGTSSHYEQYF
J: TRBJ2-7
length: 15
V: TRBV5-1

CDR3: CASSLAFSVGSYEQYF
J: TRBJ2-7
length: 16
V: TRBV7-2

CDR3: CATSRGGTGVSPLHF
J: TRBJ1-6
length: 15
V: TRBV15

CDR3: CASKSQRDSPLHF
J: TRBJ1-6
length: 13
V: TRBV7-2

CDR3: CASLGQGSYEQYF
J: TRBJ2-7
length: 13
V: TRBV12-5

CDR3: CASSLVSPRGGNTIYF
J: TRBJ1-3
length: 16
V: TRBV11-2

CDR3: CSAKNSGANVLTF
J: TRBJ2-6
length: 13
V: TRBV29-1

CDR3: CASSPADGTSNQPQHF
J: TRBJ1-5
length: 16
V: TRBV4-2

CDR3: CALGGSTDTQYF
J: TRBJ2-3
length: 12
V: TRBV28

CDR3: CASKNPSGSSYEQYF
J: TRBJ2-7
length: 15
V: TRBV6-6

CDR3: CASSLEQFYSNQPQHF
J: TRBJ1-5
length: 16
V: TRBV28

CDR3: CAIRAGPLAKNIQYF
J: TRBJ2-4
length: 15
V: TRBV10-3

CDR3: CASGGASQETQYF
J: TRBJ2-5
length: 13
V: TRBV6-1

CDR3: CASSQDLPGGGTDTQYF
J: TRBJ2-3
length: 17
V: TRBV4-2

CDR3: CASRPTSGGHEQFF
J: TRBJ2-1
length: 14
V: TRBV5-1

CDR3: CATSRHRSLTHEQFF
J: TRBJ2-1
length: 15
V: TRBV15

CDR3: CASRGRQGSYEQYF
J: TRBJ2-7
length: 14
V: TRBV28

CDR3: CSVEDFAGQGSYEQYF
J: TRBJ2-7
length: 16
V: TRBV29-1

CDR3: CASRERVAYGYTF
J: TRBJ1-2
length: 13
V: TRBV2

CDR3: CASSLVGIPGSGANVLTF
J: TRBJ2-6
length: 18
V: TRBV7-2

CDR3: CASSPGLHNNVEAFF
J: TRBJ1-1
length: 15
V: TRBV5-1

CDR3: CASSQDQQSGNYGYTF
J: TRBJ1-2
length: 16
V: TRBV4-1

CDR3: CASSIRSSGAYEQYF
J: TRBJ2-7
length: 15
V: TRBV19

CDR3: CASSLERNTEAFF
J: TRBJ1-1
length: 13
V: TRBV5-4

CDR3: CAWRQGYSPLHF
J: TRBJ1-6
length: 12
V: TRBV30